This T cell receptor beta chain was retrieved from a study of Ad26.COV2.S vaccination and SARS-CoV-2 variants. Study-wide context: Once or twice, 56 days apart, Ad26.COV2.S was delivered intramuscularly.

Treatment: roughly 19 received Ad26.COV2.S at low or high dose, single or two shots; 5 received placebo; per-sample allocation not given. Day 63 after the first injection of vaccine or placebo was the sampling time. Trimming pared 3 bases from V and 4 bases from J, leaving 7 bases between. CDR3 length equals 13 residues. Germline CDR1 reads LGHDT; CDR2 reads YNNKEL (reference sequence). Sequenced by immunoSEQ multiplex PCR; TCRdb stores in-frame clones only, minus some. Among hundreds of thousands of clones listed, more than 70% were seen once. The chain recombines TRBV3-1 (or the pseudogene TRBV3-2) with TRBJ2-1; D may be TRBD2 (5 bases). The source is a person between 18 and 65 years old who received the Ad26.COV2.S COVID-19 vaccine or a placebo. Sequenced material: peripheral blood, taken in a trial of Ad26.COV2.S vaccine versus placebo. The CDR3 bases are TGTGCCAGCAGCCAGACTACTTACAATGAGCAGTTCTTC. The encoded protein is CASSQTTYNEQFF.